This entry lists 32 T cell receptor beta chains sequenced from one sample in a study of T cell responses to AZD1222 COVID-19 vaccine (dated by TCRdb to about 2021). Library preparation employed the immunoSEQ multiplex PCR assay. The table was pulled from immuneACCESS by TCRdb, which kept in-frame rearrangements only. Such tables lose some clones; where checked, under half of the loss comes from unresolved V genes, and the rest has no known cause. The table for this sample lists approximately 140,000 clones; around 89% of them were counted only once. The top ten clones comprise approximately 5.1% of the sample. According to the study, the label for this sample's time point signals: baseline before first vaccination. The material sequenced was peripheral blood, taken on day 0 of AZD1222 vaccination. All receptors come from an adult in good health.

The rearrangement joins TRBV9 to TRBJ1-4; 7 nucleotides align to TRBD1. V shed 4 bases, J shed 3 bases, and the junction held 3 bases outside the gene matches. This CDR3 region has 14 residues. Germline CDR1 SGDLS, CDR2 YYNGEE. CDR3 amino acids: CASSLQGSNEKLFF. CDR3 bases: TGTGCCAGCAGCCTACAGGGGTCTAATGAAAAACTGTTTTTT.

The chain couples TRBV5-1 to TRBJ2-3; D remains unclear. Trimming pared 0 bases from V and 4 bases from J, leaving 6 bases between. The CDR3 runs 13 residues. Germline lookup yields CDR1 SGHRS and CDR2 YFSETQ. The CDR3 loop reads CASSLAFPDTQYF. For the CDR3, the DNA is TGCGCCAGCAGCTTGGCCTTTCCAGATACGCAGTATTTT.

The chain combines TRBV7-2 with TRBJ2-5; 10 positions match TRBD2. Germline V gene data show CDR1 as SGHTA and CDR2 as FQGNSA. The CDR3 has 15 amino acids. Trimming took 5 bases from V and 3 from J; bases not matched to a gene: 6. CDR3 nucleotide sequence: TGTGCCAGCAGCGTGCCGGGACTAGCGAAAGAGACCCAGTACTTC. It translates to CASSVPGLAKETQYF.

The V gene is TRBV4-1, the J gene TRBJ2-1; D might be TRBD2 (6 bases). V was shortened by 0 bases and J by 6 bases, with 18 bases between the two germline ends. The V gene's germline CDR1 is MGHRA and CDR2 YSYEKL. The CDR3 is 17 amino acids. Here the CDR3 DNA reads TGCGCCAGCAGCCAAGATCGGGGTAGCGGAGGCCTCAATGAGCAGTTCTTC. Protein: CASSQDRGSGGLNEQFF.

J is TRBJ2-7 and V is TRBV6-5; possibly TRBD1 or TRBD2 for D (6 bases each). Trimming shortened V by 0 bases and J by 0 bases, and 9 bases separated the two germline ends. Looked up from germline, CDR1 is MNHEY and CDR2 is SVGAGI. The CDR3 contains 15 residues. CDR3 in amino acids: CASSYSEGGSYEQYF. CDR3 nucleotide sequence: TGTGCCAGCAGTTACTCGGAGGGGGGCTCCTACGAGCAGTACTTC.

The V and J genes are TRBV6-5 and TRBJ1-5; 10 positions agree with TRBD1. With 10 bases clipped from V and 3 bases from J, the junction kept 3 bases outside the gene matches. The germline gives CDR1 MNHEY, CDR2 SVGAGI. The CDR3 is 13 amino acids. The CDR3 loop reads CATGTGVNQPQHF. The CDR3 nucleotides read TGTGCCACCGGGACAGGGGTCAATCAGCCCCAGCATTTT.

This clone is a singleton in its sample. The chain links TRBV2 to TRBJ1-1, with D uncertain. V lost 2 bases, J lost 2 bases, and 9 bases lay in between. This CDR3 has 14 amino acids. Germline V gene data show CDR1 as SNHLY and CDR2 as FYNNEI. The DNA of the CDR3 is TGTGCCAGCAGTGAACGCCCGAAAAACACTGAAGCTTTCTTT. This translates into CASSERPKNTEAFF.

The chain combines TRBV28 with TRBJ1-5; D unclear. V was shortened by 4 bases and J by 4 bases, with 17 bases between the two germline ends. The CDR3 contains 16 residues. The V gene's germline CDR1 is MDHEN and CDR2 SYDVKM. DNA of the CDR3: TGTGCCAGCAGTTCCCCCGCGGGTGGAGATAATCAGCCCCAGCATTTT. It yields the protein CASSSPAGGDNQPQHF.

Only one count was recorded for this clone. The V call is TRBV9, the J call TRBJ1-2; D call uncertain. The germline CDR1 and CDR2 sequences are SGDLS and YYNGEE. V was clipped by 0 bases and J by 2 bases, with 8 bases between them. The CDR3 is 14 amino acids. The CDR3 DNA sequence: TGTGCCAGCAGCGTAGACATGCAGAACTATGGCTACACCTTC. It translates to CASSVDMQNYGYTF.

The J gene is TRBJ2-2, the V gene TRBV5-4, with a possible D match to TRBD1 (6 bases). Germline values: CDR1 SGHNT, CDR2 YYREEE (reference sequence). V was pared by 5 bases and J by 2 bases, with 16 bases between. The CDR3 runs 16 residues. The CDR3 bases are TGTGCCAGCAGAGCAACAGGGAGACGAAACACCGGGGAGCTGTTTTTT. Amino acid sequence: CASRATGRRNTGELFF.

The gene calls are TRBV3-1 (or the pseudogene TRBV3-2) and TRBJ2-7; no reliable D call. In germline, CDR1 is LGHDT, CDR2 YNNKEL (reference sequence). V lost 6 bases to trimming and J lost 3 bases, with 9 bases between them. CDR3 length: 12 amino acids. The chain's CDR3 is CASRDGFYEQYF. The DNA for the CDR3 is TGTGCCAGCAGAGACGGATTCTACGAGCAGTACTTC.

In DNA, the CDR3 is TGTGCCAGCAGTTACAACAGCATGATCAGCTTTATGAACACTGAAGCTTTCTTT. This translates into CASSYNSMISFMNTEAFF. The V and J genes are TRBV6-2 or TRBV6-3 and TRBJ1-1; D is uncertain. Germline CDR1 and CDR2: MNHEY and SVGEGT. This CDR3 contains 18 residues. V was cut by 2 bases and J by 0 bases, with 19 bases left in between.

The chain uses TRBV9 and TRBJ2-7, with D perhaps matching TRBD2 (5 bases). CDR1 SGDLS and CDR2 YYNGEE come from the germline V gene. This CDR3 region has 16 residues. Trimming removed 3 bases from V and 0 bases from J, with 16 bases in between. This CDR3 reads CASSADGSSSSYEQYF. CDR3 coding DNA: TGTGCCAGCAGCGCCGATGGGAGTTCCAGCTCCTACGAGCAGTACTTC.

The CDR3 is CASSKGQAMNTEAFF. The DNA of the CDR3 is TGTGCCAGCAGTAAGGGACAGGCGATGAACACTGAAGCTTTCTTT. The V gene is TRBV6-5, the J gene TRBJ1-1; 8 bases line up with TRBD1. CDR1 is MNHEY, CDR2 SVGAGI, per germline. This CDR3 is 15 amino acids long. With V trimmed by 5 bases and J by 0 bases, 5 bases remained unmatched.

J is TRBJ2-7 and V is TRBV7-8; maybe TRBD2 (5 bases). The CDR3 spans 14 residues. Deletions cut 3 bases from V and 6 bases from J, with 15 bases between. Germline lookup yields CDR1 SGHVS and CDR2 FQNEAQ. Here the CDR3 reads CASSFGRLAGEQYF. CDR3 bases: TGTGCCAGCAGCTTTGGGAGACTTGCGGGCGAGCAGTACTTC. Complete variable domain (other parts from reference TRBV7-8 and TRBJ2-7): GAGVSQSPRYKVAKRGQDVALRCDPISGHVSLFWYQQALGQGPEFLTYFQNEAQLDKSGLPSDRFFAERPEGSVSTLKIQRTQQEDSAVYLCASSFGRLAGEQYFGPGTRLTVT.

The chain links TRBV7-7 to TRBJ2-1; 13 positions match TRBD2. The germline V gene has CDR1 SSHAT and CDR2 FNYEAQ (reference sequence). CDR3 length: 18 residues. V lost 0 bases to trimming and J lost 6 bases; unmatched junction nucleotides: 8. DNA of the CDR3: TGTGCCAGCAGCTTAGCCAAGGGGACTAGCGGGACAACCAATGAGCAGTTCTTC. Its protein product is CASSLAKGTSGTTNEQFF.

The gene calls are TRBV18 and TRBJ2-3; 11 bases agree with TRBD2. Germline V lookup: CDR1 KGHSH, CDR2 LQKENI. The CDR3 is made up of 15 amino acids. Trimming removed 3 bases from V and 6 bases from J; junction bases left unmatched: 5. CDR3: CASSPGLAVGDTQYF. The CDR3 DNA sequence: TGTGCCAGCTCACCGGGACTAGCGGTGGGGGATACGCAGTATTTT.

The chain carries TRBV27 and TRBJ1-1; D unresolved. This CDR3 spans 16 amino acids. V was pared by 0 bases and J by 5 bases, with 16 bases between. Per the germline V gene, CDR1 is MNHEY and CDR2 is SMNVEV (reference sequence). CDR3 sequence: CASSLSSRARTTEAFF. The CDR3 DNA reads TGTGCCAGCAGTTTATCGAGCAGAGCAAGAACAACTGAAGCTTTCTTT.

The J gene is TRBJ1-1, the V gene TRBV6-6; TRBD1 agrees at 8 bases. V shed 2 bases and J 5 bases; nucleotides not matched to a gene: 4. CDR3 size: 14 residues. CDR1 and CDR2 (germline): MNHNY, SVGAGI (reference sequence). The CDR3 DNA is TGTGCCAGCAGTTACGACAGGGGCGATACTGAAGCTTTCTTT. As protein: CASSYDRGDTEAFF.

This chain links TRBV9 with TRBJ2-1; TRBD2 matches 8 bases. V lost 1 base to trimming and J lost 9 bases; unmatched junction nucleotides: 9. The CDR3 sequence is 15 residues long. Germline assignment: CDR1 SGDLS and CDR2 YYNGEE. The CDR3 protein is CASSVRVAGLGEQFF. The CDR3 DNA follows: TGTGCCAGCAGCGTACGGGTAGCGGGATTAGGTGAGCAGTTCTTC.

The chain is built from TRBV9 and TRBJ1-5; the D gene is possibly TRBD1 (6 bases). CDR1 and CDR2 (germline): SGDLS, YYNGEE. This CDR3 comprises 15 residues. The V and J ends lost 2 bases and 1 base respectively, with 10 bases between them. The CDR3 protein is CASSVGQSSNQPQHF. CDR3 coding DNA: TGTGCCAGCAGCGTTGGACAGTCAAGCAATCAGCCCCAGCATTTT. The variable domain in full, completed from reference TRBV9 and TRBJ1-5, reads DSGVTQTPKHLITATGQRVTLRCSPRSGDLSVYWYQQSLDQGLQFLIQYYNGEERAKGNILERFSAQQFPDLHSELNLSSLELGDSALYFCASSVGQSSNQPQHFGDGTRLSIL.

The chain recombines TRBV10-3 with TRBJ2-1, with 8 nucleotides matching TRBD2. Unmatched junction bases numbered 10, after V lost 7 bases and J lost 5 bases. The CDR3 is 15 residues long. CDR1 ENHRY and CDR2 SYGVKD come from the germline V gene. The chain's CDR3 is CAIKPREGSDNEQFF. The CDR3 region has the DNA TGTGCCATCAAGCCCCGGGAGGGCAGCGACAATGAGCAGTTCTTC.

The V call is TRBV5-4, the J call TRBJ1-2, with a possible D match to TRBD1 (5 bases). The CDR3 is 15 residues long. V gave up 2 bases and J gave up 4 bases, with 15 bases separating them. Per the germline V gene, CDR1 is SGHNT and CDR2 is YYREEE (reference sequence). CDR3 sequence reads: CASSFGAGLGYGYTF. The CDR3 nucleotides read TGTGCCAGCAGCTTCGGGGCAGGGTTGGGCTATGGCTACACCTTC.

V gene TRBV19 combines with J gene TRBJ1-3; D is unclear. This CDR3 spans 13 amino acids. Germline V gives CDR1 LNHDA, CDR2 SQIVND (reference sequence). The V end was cut by 6 bases, the J end by 4 bases, with 10 bases between. The CDR3 here is CASRIEVGNTIYF. The CDR3 DNA is TGTGCCAGTAGGATTGAGGTCGGAAACACCATATATTTT. Using reference TRBV19 and TRBJ1-3 for the parts outside the CDR3, the full variable domain is DGGITQSPKYLFRKEGQNVTLSCEQNLNHDAMYWYRQDPGQGLRLIYYSQIVNDFQKGDIAEGYSVSREKKESFPLTVTSAQKNPTAFYLCASRIEVGNTIYFGEGSWLTVV.

As DNA, the CDR3 is TGTGCCAGCAGCCGACAGGGGGCTAATACTGAAGCTTTCTTT. Translated, it gives CASSRQGANTEAFF. The chain recombines TRBV7-9 with TRBJ1-1; 10 positions match TRBD1. Germline trimming cut 5 bases from V and 5 bases from J; bases unmatched to any gene: 5. The germline gives CDR1 SEHNR, CDR2 FQNEAQ (reference sequence). The CDR3 runs to 14 residues. Using reference TRBV7-9 and TRBJ1-1 for the parts outside the CDR3, the full variable domain is DTGVSQNPRHKITKRGQNVTFRCDPISEHNRLYWYRQTLGQGPEFLTYFQNEAQLEKSRLLSDRFSAERPKGSFSTLEIQRTEQGDSAMYLCASSRQGANTEAFFGQGTRLTVV.

The chain joins TRBV6-1 to TRBJ1-1, with D possibly being TRBD1 (6 bases). The V gene's germline CDR1 is MNHNS and CDR2 SASEGT. The V end lost 1 base, the J end lost 0 bases, and 9 bases lay between the germline ends. The CDR3 contains 15 residues. CDR3 nucleotides: TGTGCCAGCAGTGAAGGGACAGTAATGAACACTGAAGCTTTCTTT. Its protein product is CASSEGTVMNTEAFF.

The chain employs TRBV9 and TRBJ2-2, with D hard to call. Trimming cost V 3 bases and J 6 bases, with 6 bases left between them. The CDR3 extends over 12 amino acids. Germline values: CDR1 SGDLS, CDR2 YYNGEE. This chain's CDR3 is CASSAPSGELFF. CDR3 in DNA: TGTGCCAGCAGCGCCCCCTCCGGGGAGCTGTTTTTT.

The V and J genes are TRBV27 and TRBJ2-1, with TRBD2 as a possible D gene (5 bases). Looked up from germline, CDR1 is MNHEY and CDR2 is SMNVEV (reference sequence). Trimming took off 10 bases at V and 0 bases at J, with 7 bases between the two ends. The CDR3 runs 12 residues. CDR3 DNA sequence: TGTGCCACCGGGGTCTCCTACAATGAGCAGTTCTTC. Translation gives CATGVSYNEQFF.

The chain is built from TRBV10-1 and TRBJ2-3, with 11 bases lining up with TRBD2. CDR1 WNHNN and CDR2 SYGVQD come from the germline V gene (reference sequence). CDR3 length: 14 residues. Trimming took 5 bases from V and 6 from J; bases not matched to a gene: 4. CDR3 loop: CASSRSSGRDTQYF. In DNA, the CDR3 is TGCGCCAGCAGTCGGTCTAGCGGGAGGGATACGCAGTATTTT.

This chain uses TRBV6-5 with TRBJ2-7; weak D call: TRBD1 (6 bases). Trimming removed 6 bases from V and 3 bases from J, with 18 bases in between. Per the germline V gene, CDR1 is MNHEY and CDR2 is SVGAGI. CDR3 length: 15 residues. The CDR3: CASSSGTMDGYEQYF. CDR3 coding DNA: TGTGCCAGCAGCTCCGGGACAATGGACGGCTACGAGCAGTACTTC.

This sequence joins TRBV21-1 and TRBJ1-3; TRBD1, the D gene given by the table, was not confirmed from the DNA. TRBV21-1 is a pseudogene segment. The length of the CDR3 is 16 residues. The CDR3 DNA sequence: TGTGCCAGCACTCCCCCGCACGGCAGGGGTAGAAACACCATATATTTT. Residues: CASTPPHGRGRNTIYF.

This clone was seen a few times. The J gene is TRBJ2-7, the V gene TRBV5-4; maybe TRBD1 (5 bases). Germline V gene data show CDR1 as SGHNT and CDR2 as YYREEE (reference sequence). The CDR3 is 14 amino acids. The germline V and J ends were trimmed by 4 bases and 3 bases, with 14 bases remaining between them. The DNA for the CDR3 is TGTGCCAGCAGCCCAAGGGGCTCTCGCTACGAGCAGTACTTC. Residues: CASSPRGSRYEQYF.